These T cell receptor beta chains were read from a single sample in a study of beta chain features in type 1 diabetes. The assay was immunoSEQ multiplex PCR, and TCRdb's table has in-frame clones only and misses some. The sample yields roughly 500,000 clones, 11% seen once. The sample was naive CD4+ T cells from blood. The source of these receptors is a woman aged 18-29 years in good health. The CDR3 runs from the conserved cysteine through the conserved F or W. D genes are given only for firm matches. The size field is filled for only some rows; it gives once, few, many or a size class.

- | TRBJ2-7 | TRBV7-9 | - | TGTGCCAGCAGCTTAGCCAGGGACACCTACGAGCAGTACTTC | CASSLARDTYEQYF
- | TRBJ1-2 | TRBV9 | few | TGTGCCAGCAGCGTCGAGAAGGGGGGCTACACCTTC | CASSVEKGGYTF
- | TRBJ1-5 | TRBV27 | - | TGTGCCAGCAGTCAAAGCAATCAGCCCCAGCATTTT | CASSQSNQPQHF
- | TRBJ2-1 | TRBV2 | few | TGTGCCAGCAGTGTAGTCGGATACAATGAGCAGTTCTTC | CASSVVGYNEQFF
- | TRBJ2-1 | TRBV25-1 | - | TGTGCCAGCAGTGAATTCCGCACCTACAATGAGCAGTTCTTC | CASSEFRTYNEQFF
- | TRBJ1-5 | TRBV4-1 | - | TGCGCCAGCAGCCATCCTAGACAGGACAATCAGCCCCAGCATTTT | CASSHPRQDNQPQHF
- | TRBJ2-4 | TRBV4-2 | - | TGTGCCAGCAGCCAAGGTTTCCTCGATTCCGCCAAAAACATTCAGTACTTC | CASSQGFLDSAKNIQYF
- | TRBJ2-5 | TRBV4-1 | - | TGCGCCAGCAGCCAAGATCGGACAGTTTCAGTGGAGACCCAGTACTTC | CASSQDRTVSVETQYF
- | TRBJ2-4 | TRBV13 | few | TGTGCCAGCAGCTCAAGGATGGGCCCTAGGGAGGCTTGGATTCAGTACTTC | CASSSRMGPREAWIQYF
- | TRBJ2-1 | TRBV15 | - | TGTGCCACCGATGCCGGGCAAACACACAATGAGCAGTTCTTC | CATDAGQTHNEQFF
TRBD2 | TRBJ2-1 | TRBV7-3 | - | TGTGCCAGCAGCCTAGGACTAGCGGGATACAATGAGCAGTTCTTC | CASSLGLAGYNEQFF
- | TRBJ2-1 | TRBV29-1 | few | TGCAGCGTGACCTGGCCCGCTGAGCAGTTCTTC | CSVTWPAEQFF
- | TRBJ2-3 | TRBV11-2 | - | TGTGCCTTCCGGATTGGGGGTACGCAGTATTTT | CAFRIGGTQYF
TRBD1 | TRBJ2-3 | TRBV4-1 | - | TGCGCCAGCAGCCAGGTGGGACAGCTCCAAGGGGATACGCAGTATTTT | CASSQVGQLQGDTQYF
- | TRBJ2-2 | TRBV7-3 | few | TGTGCCAGCAGCTTCCGGGAACGTCCCGGGGAGCTGTTTTTT | CASSFRERPGELFF
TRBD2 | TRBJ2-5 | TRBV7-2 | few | TGTGCCAGCAGCCTGGAGCGGGGGAGAGAGACCCAGTACTTC | CASSLERGRETQYF
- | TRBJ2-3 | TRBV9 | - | TGTGCCAGCAGCGTAGTAGGGTCCGATACGCAGTATTTT | CASSVVGSDTQYF
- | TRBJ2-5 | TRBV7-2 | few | TGTGCCAGCAGCTTAAAAGGACTGGGCTCAAGGGCCCAAGAGACCCAGTACTTC | CASSLKGLGSRAQETQYF
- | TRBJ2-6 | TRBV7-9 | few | TGTGCCAGCACTGGCTCTGGGGCCAACGTCCTGACTTTC | CASTGSGANVLTF
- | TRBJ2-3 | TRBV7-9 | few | TGTGCCAGCAGCCGAGACGTCTGGAGCACAGATACGCAGTATTTT | CASSRDVWSTDTQYF
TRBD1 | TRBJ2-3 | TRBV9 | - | TGTGCCAGCAGCCGTACAGGGGCAGATACGCAGTATTTT | CASSRTGADTQYF
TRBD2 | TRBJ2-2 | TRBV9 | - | TGTGCCAGCAGCGTAGACGGCGGGAGGGCTACCGGGGAGCTGTTTTTT | CASSVDGGRATGELFF
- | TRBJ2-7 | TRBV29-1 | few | TGCAGCGTTGAAGACACAGGGCATCGGTACGAGCAGTACTTC | CSVEDTGHRYEQYF
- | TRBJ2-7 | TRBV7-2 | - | TGTGCCAGCAGCTTATCCAGGGCCCCGCCTTCCTACGAGCAGTACTTC | CASSLSRAPPSYEQYF
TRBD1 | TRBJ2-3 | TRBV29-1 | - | TGCAGCGTTGAAAGGGGACAGGGAAGCACAGATACGCAGTATTTT | CSVERGQGSTDTQYF
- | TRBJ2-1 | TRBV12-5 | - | TGTGCTAGTGGTTTCCCAACGGGGGACGAGCAGTTCTTC | CASGFPTGDEQFF
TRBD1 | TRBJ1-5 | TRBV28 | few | TGTGCCAGCAGTCCTCGGACAGGGAGTAGTAACAATCAGCCCCAGCATTTT | CASSPRTGSSNNQPQHF
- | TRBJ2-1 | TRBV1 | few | TGCACCAGCAGCCAAGATCTAGCCCTCTACAATGAGCAGTTCTTC | CTSSQDLALYNEQFF
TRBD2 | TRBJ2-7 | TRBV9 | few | TGTGCCAGCAGCGTTAGCGGGACCAATACGTATCAGCAGTACTTC | CASSVSGTNTYQQYF
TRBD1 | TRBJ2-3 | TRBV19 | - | TGTGCCAGTAGTAGAACAGGGGTAAAAACAGATACGCAGTATTTT | CASSRTGVKTDTQYF
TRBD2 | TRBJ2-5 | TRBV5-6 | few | TGTGCCAGCAGCTTGGCCAGCGGGGGAGGAGAGACCCAGTACTTC | CASSLASGGGETQYF
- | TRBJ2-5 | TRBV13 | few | TGTGCCAGCAGCCTACAGGGCCAAGAGACCCAGTACTTC | CASSLQGQETQYF
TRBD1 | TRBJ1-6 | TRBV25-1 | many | TGTGCCAGCAGTGGGTACAGGGGACATTCACCCCTCCACTTT | CASSGYRGHSPLHF
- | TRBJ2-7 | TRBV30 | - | TGTGCCTGGGGTGATGGGACGGCTGCCTACGAGCAGTACTTC | CAWGDGTAAYEQYF
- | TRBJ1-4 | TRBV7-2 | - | TGTGCCAGCAGCTTAGCCTACCGGGATCGGGAAAAACTGTTTTTT | CASSLAYRDREKLFF
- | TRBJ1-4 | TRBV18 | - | TGTGCCAGCTCATTTACAACTAATGAAAAACTGTTTTTT | CASSFTTNEKLFF
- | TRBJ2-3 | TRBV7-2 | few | TGTGCCAGCAGCTTAGGTTGGGGTCGGGATACGCAGTATTTT | CASSLGWGRDTQYF
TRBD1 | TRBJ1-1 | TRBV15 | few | TGTGCCACCAGCAGGGACAGGGGGTTATCTGCTTTCTTT | CATSRDRGLSAFF
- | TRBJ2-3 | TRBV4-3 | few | TGCGCCAGCAGCCTATTCCCCCCCGCCGGGGTCACAGATACGCAGTATTTT | CASSLFPPAGVTDTQYF
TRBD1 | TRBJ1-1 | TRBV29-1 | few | TGCAGCGTTGAAGGGACAGGGGATAAGTGGACTGAAGCTTTCTTT | CSVEGTGDKWTEAFF
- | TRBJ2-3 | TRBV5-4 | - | TGTGCCAGCAGCTGGAGATACTCGGGGCCGAGTGGCACAGATACGCAGTATTTT | CASSWRYSGPSGTDTQYF
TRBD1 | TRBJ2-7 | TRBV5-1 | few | TGCGCCAGCAGCTTGTTGGGGACAGGGTATAACGAGCAGTACTTC | CASSLLGTGYNEQYF
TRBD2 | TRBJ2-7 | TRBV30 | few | TGTGCCTGGGGCACACCGGGACTAGCGGGAGGAAAGTACTTC | CAWGTPGLAGGKYF
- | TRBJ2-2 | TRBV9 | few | TGTGCCAGCAGCGTAACCGCAAGGGACTTCATCACCGGGGAGCTGTTTTTT | CASSVTARDFITGELFF
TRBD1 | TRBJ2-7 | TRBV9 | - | TGTGCCAGCAGCGTACGGCTGACAGGGAGCCTCAACGAGCAGTACTTC | CASSVRLTGSLNEQYF
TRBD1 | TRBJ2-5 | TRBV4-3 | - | TGCGCCAGCAGCCAATCCCGGGACAGGGAAGAGACCCAGTACTTC | CASSQSRDREETQYF
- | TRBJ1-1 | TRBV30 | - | TGTGCCTGGAGTGTTGGGGGGTTATCCATGAACACTGAAGCTTTCTTT | CAWSVGGLSMNTEAFF
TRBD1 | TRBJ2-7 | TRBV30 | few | TGTGCCTGGAGGACAGGGGGTTTGTACGAGCAGTACTTC | CAWRTGGLYEQYF
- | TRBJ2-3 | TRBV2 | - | TGTGCCAGCAGTACATTCGATACGCAGTATTTT | CASSTFDTQYF
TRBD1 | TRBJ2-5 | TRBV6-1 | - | TGTGCCAGCAGTGAAGGGGACAGGGGGTCAGAGACCCAGTACTTC | CASSEGDRGSETQYF
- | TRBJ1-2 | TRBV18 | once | TGTGCCAGCTCCGAGGAGTCGAGCTACACCTTC | CASSEESSYTF
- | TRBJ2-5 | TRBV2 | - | TGTGCCAGCAGTGAATACAGGGAAGAGACCCAGTACTTC | CASSEYREETQYF
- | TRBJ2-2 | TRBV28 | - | TGTGCCAGCAGCTTGACCGGGGAGCTGTTTTTT | CASSLTGELFF
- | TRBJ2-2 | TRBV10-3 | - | TGTGCCATCAGTGAGCACAGGGAACCCGGGGAGCTGTTTTTT | CAISEHREPGELFF
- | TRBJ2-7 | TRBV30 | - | TGTGCCCATCACCCCAGAAATTCCTACGAGCAGTACTTC | CAHHPRNSYEQYF